This TCR beta chain was found in a study of OX40 agonist ivuxolimab in advanced cancers. In the study overall: Ivuxolimab was an agonistic, fully human IgG2 monoclonal antibody directed against OX40 (CD134), a costimulatory receptor. Prior anti-PD-1, anti-PD-L1 or anti-CTLA-4 therapy was permitted, and roughly two fifths of dose-escalation patients had received checkpoint inhibitors. In the dose-escalation cohort, around 80% of patients were male, and the mean age was roughly 60 years with a range of 23 to 79. The monotherapy dose-escalation portion (N ≈ 55 patients) of the phase I ivuxolimab trial is reported in the paper. Intravenous ivuxolimab was administered to patients every 2 weeks at six dose levels: 0.01, 0.1, 0.3, 1.5, 3 and 10 mg/kg. Of the roughly 51 patients in dose escalation, around 19 had hepatocellular carcinoma, roughly 15 had melanoma, 9 had renal cell carcinoma and 9 had head and neck cancer. Partial responses occurred in three dose-escalation patients: two with cutaneous melanoma and one with hepatocellular carcinoma. The purpose of peripheral TCRbeta sequencing was to test whether ivuxolimab changed TCR sequence diversity and led to clonal T-cell expansion.

Patients with a history of autoimmune disease or receiving systemic immunosuppression were excluded from the trial. Peripheral blood for TCR sequencing was collected from all dose cohorts at baseline, on cycle 4 day 1, and on cycle 7 day 1. The samples were taken from a phase I, first-in-human, multicenter, open-label dose-escalation trial of ivuxolimab. The trial enrolled adults with locally advanced or metastatic head and neck squamous cell, hepatocellular, melanoma or renal cell carcinoma. Before TCR sequencing, CD4+ and CD8+ T cells were separately sorted from peripheral blood. Genomic DNA was isolated from the sorted cells so that the TCRbeta CDR3 region could be sequenced. The immunoSEQ Assay was used to sequence the TCRbeta CDR3 regions. TCRdb retrieved this table from immuneACCESS and kept in-frame rearrangements only. Not all clones are present; in checked studies, unresolved V genes account for under half, and no reason is known for the remainder. The sample includes 42,000 or so clones, with 70% to 90% observed a single time. Clones ranked in the top ten supply approximately 0.5% of the sample.

The CDR3, from cysteine to phenylalanine, totals 14 residues. The only DNA kept is the CDR3, 42 bases in frame from the first base. Relative to germline, V is 3 bases shorter and J is 6 bases shorter, with 13 bases between their ends. CDR1 and CDR2 are drawn from the germline V gene (reference sequence): SGHKS, YYEKEE. To note about this clone: The clone's antigen remains unknown. No quality values exist for individual bases; no much larger clone is one base distant.

Overall study results and their limits: Which antigens the clonally expanded peripheral T cells were specific for was not determined. In partial responders in the 0.1-3.0 mg/kg groups, normalized peripheral clonal expansion was found to be among the lowest, especially among CD8+ T cells. Low levels of normalized T-cell clonal expansion were also seen in some patients who did not respond. After ivuxolimab, CD8+ T cells had more expanded clones than CD4+ T cells on average. At doses of 0.1 to 3.0 mg/kg, clonal expansion of both CD4+ and CD8+ blood T cells was observed from baseline to week 6.

Recombination connected TRBV5-5 to TRBJ2-4, with the D segment possibly TRBD1 or TRBD2, each aligning over 5 bases. This receptor was obtained from an adult with an advanced solid tumor such as melanoma, head and neck, liver or kidney cancer. Sequenced material: CD4+ or CD8+ T cells sorted from blood, taken in a trial of the OX40 agonist ivuxolimab. The CDR3 protein sequence reads: CASSSPGAANIQYF. At the DNA level, the sequence is TGTGCCAGCAGCTCCCCCGGGGCGGCAAACATTCAGTACTTC. Joined to the reference TRBV5-5 and TRBJ2-4 proteins, this CDR3 gives the full variable domain: DAGVTQSPTHLIKTRGQQVTLRCSPISGHKSVSWYQQVLGQGPQFIFQYYEKEERGRGNFPDRFSARQFPNYSSELNVNALLLGDSALYLCASSSPGAANIQYFGAGTRLSVL.